A single sample gave rise to the 26 T cell receptor beta chains below, sequenced in a study of OX40 agonist ivuxolimab in advanced cancers. Clones were sequenced by immunoSEQ multiplex PCR, and TCRdb holds only the in-frame ones, with some missing. The sample holds tens of thousands of clones; 60% to 80% are singletons and the top ten take over 20%. Sequenced here: CD4+ or CD8+ T cells sorted from blood, sampled in a trial of the OX40 agonist ivuxolimab. The receptors were sampled from an adult with an advanced solid tumor such as melanoma, head and neck, liver or kidney cancer.

The rearrangement links TRBV10-2 to TRBJ2-1; the D gene could be TRBD1 or TRBD2 (5 bases each). The V gene's germline CDR1 is WSHSY and CDR2 SAAADI. V lost 8 bases to trimming and J lost 8 bases, with 19 bases between them. The CDR3 runs 14 residues. CDR3 DNA: TGCGCCAGCCTGGGGGAGCGGTTAAGCGATGAGCAGTTCTTC. Amino acid sequence: CASLGERLSDEQFF.

This clone occurred a few times. V is TRBV13 and J is TRBJ2-7; 8 bases are shared with TRBD1. The CDR3 runs to 13 residues. Trimming cost V 5 bases and J 4 bases; bases outside gene matches: 4. The germline V gene encodes CDR1 PRHDT and CDR2 FYEKMQ (reference sequence). The CDR3 DNA is TGTGCCAGCAGCGGGAACAGGGGGTACGAGCAGTACTTC. It codes for CASSGNRGYEQYF.

CDR3 residues: CASRDGVGSNQPQHF. CDR3 sequence (DNA): TGTGCCAGCAGGGATGGGGTGGGCAGCAATCAGCCCCAGCATTTT. The chain couples TRBV6-1 to TRBJ1-5; D ambiguous. V was trimmed by 6 bases and J by 1 base, leaving 13 bases between them. Per the germline V gene, CDR1 is MNHNS and CDR2 is SASEGT. This CDR3 has 15 residues.

The chain is built from TRBV25-1 and TRBJ2-3; the D gene is possibly TRBD2 (7 bases). The CDR3 totals 16 residues. V was cut by 6 bases and J by 1 base, with 17 bases left in between. Germline CDR1 reads MGHDK; CDR2 reads SYGVNS. The CDR3 reads CASSRGATWGTDTQYF. Here the CDR3 DNA reads TGTGCCAGCAGCCGGGGGGCCACTTGGGGCACAGATACGCAGTATTTT.

J is TRBJ2-3 and V is TRBV5-4, with 13 bases that match TRBD2. This CDR3 spans 17 amino acids. Germline V gives CDR1 SGHNT, CDR2 YYREEE (reference sequence). After removal of 4 bases from V and 7 bases from J, the junction contained 12 bases not matched to a gene. The CDR3 DNA reads as TGTGCCAGCAGCACGGGACTAGCGGGAAACCGTTTGAATACGCAGTATTTT. It yields the protein CASSTGLAGNRLNTQYF.

A few counts support this clone. This chain links TRBV5-5 with TRBJ1-5, with TRBD1 identical over 9 bases. With 4 bases clipped from V and 7 bases from J, the junction kept 6 bases outside the gene matches. Per germline, CDR1 SGHKS and CDR2 YYEKEE (reference sequence). The CDR3 consists of 14 residues. The CDR3: CASSRTGDGQPQHF. For the CDR3, the DNA is TGTGCCAGCAGCAGGACAGGGGATGGGCAGCCCCAGCATTTT.

V usage is TRBV15 and J usage is TRBJ1-4; 7 bases match TRBD1. J lost 7 bases, V lost 5 bases, and 10 bases had no gene match. The CDR3 extends over 15 amino acids. The germline V gene has CDR1 LNHNV and CDR2 YYDKDF (reference sequence). CDR3 sequence: CATSAYRGSTEKLFF. The CDR3 DNA sequence: TGTGCCACCAGCGCCTACAGGGGTAGCACTGAAAAACTGTTTTTT. Full variable domain (missing parts from reference TRBV15 and TRBJ1-4): DAMVIQNPRYQVTQFGKPVTLSCSQTLNHNVMYWYQQKSSQAPKLLFHYYDKDFNNEADTPDNFQSRRPNTSFCFLDIRSPGLGDTAMYLCATSAYRGSTEKLFFGSGTQLSVL.

The chain uses TRBV5-6 and TRBJ1-5; D is perhaps TRBD1 (5 bases). Germline V CDR1 and CDR2: SGHDT, YYEEEE. The CDR3 totals 16 residues. With 0 bases removed from V and 5 bases from J, the gap between germline ends came to 15 bases. The CDR3 nucleotides are TGTGCCAGCAGCTTGGGCAGCGGACAAGGTTATCAGCCCCAGCATTTT. This translates into CASSLGSGQGYQPQHF.

The chain employs TRBV10-1 and TRBJ1-1, with D uncertain. The ends were cut back, 4 bases at V and 1 base at J, with 7 bases in the middle. The CDR3 is 13 residues long. Germline V CDR1 and CDR2: WNHNN, SYGVQD (reference sequence). This chain's CDR3 is CASSVSRNTEAFF. CDR3 nucleotides: TGCGCCAGCAGTGTGTCCAGGAACACTGAAGCTTTCTTT.

The V and J genes are TRBV27 and TRBJ1-5; D unresolved. The germline V gene encodes CDR1 MNHEY and CDR2 SMNVEV (reference sequence). CDR3 length equals 14 residues. Trimming removed 4 bases from V and 2 bases from J, with 9 bases in between. Written as DNA, the CDR3 is TGTGCCAGCAGTTCCCTGGATGGCAATCAGCCCCAGCATTTT. It encodes CASSSLDGNQPQHF.

The chain is built from TRBV5-6 and TRBJ1-1, with D unresolved. The V end was cut by 4 bases, the J end by 3 bases, with 13 bases between. CDR3 size: 14 residues. CDR1 and CDR2 (germline): SGHDT, YYEEEE. CDR3 sequence: CASSLDLRDTEAFF. CDR3 DNA: TGTGCCAGCAGCCTGGACTTGAGGGACACTGAAGCTTTCTTT.

The DNA for the CDR3 is TGCAGCGTTGATGGGACTAGCGGGAGCGCAGAGACCCAGTACTTC. It translates to CSVDGTSGSAETQYF. This chain connects TRBV29-1 to TRBJ2-5; 14 positions agree with TRBD2. Looked up from germline, CDR1 is SQVTM and CDR2 is ANQGSEA. J lost 4 bases, V lost 3 bases, and 4 bases had no gene match. The CDR3 has 15 residues. Together with reference TRBV29-1 and TRBJ2-5, the CDR3 gives the full variable domain: SAVISQKPSRDICQRGTSLTIQCQVDSQVTMMFWYRQQPGQSLTLIATANQGSEATYESGFVIDKFPISRPNLTFSTLTVSNMSPEDSSIYLCSVDGTSGSAETQYFGPGTRLLVL.

The chain couples TRBV27 to TRBJ2-1; D gene unclear. This CDR3 is built from 14 residues. Trimming shortened V by 0 bases and J by 5 bases, and 8 bases separated the two germline ends. The germline CDR1 and CDR2 sequences are MNHEY and SMNVEV (reference sequence). The CDR3 loop reads CASSLSGVDNEQFF. DNA of the CDR3: TGTGCCAGCAGTTTATCTGGGGTAGACAATGAGCAGTTCTTC.

This clone has only a few counts. This chain joins TRBV20-1 and TRBJ2-7; no definite D call. From germline, CDR1 is DFQATT and CDR2 SNEGSKA (reference sequence). V lost 2 bases to trimming and J lost 6 bases, with 8 bases between them. This CDR3 is built from 11 residues. CDR3 sequence: CSARLVSEQYF. DNA for the CDR3: TGCAGTGCTAGACTAGTCTCCGAGCAGTACTTC.

This chain links TRBV11-2 with TRBJ1-2; D is unclear. CDR1 is SGHAT and CDR2 is FQNNGV in the germline V gene. The CDR3 consists of 13 residues. With 3 bases removed from V and 0 bases from J, the gap between germline ends came to 5 bases. Here the CDR3 reads CASSFNTNYGYTF. The CDR3 nucleotides read TGTGCCAGCAGCTTTAATACTAACTATGGCTACACCTTC. Full variable domain (rest looked up from reference TRBV11-2 and TRBJ1-2): EAGVAQSPRYKIIEKRQSVAFWCNPISGHATLYWYQQILGQGPKLLIQFQNNGVVDDSQLPKDRFSAERLKGVDSTLKIQPAKLEDSAVYLCASSFNTNYGYTFGSGTRLTVV.

Here the CDR3 reads CASSAPGTGHSYEQYF. CDR3 sequence (DNA): TGTGCCAGCAGTGCCCCTGGGACAGGTCACTCCTACGAGCAGTACTTC. The chain joins TRBV25-1 to TRBJ2-7; the match to TRBD1 covers 8 bases. CDR1 and CDR2 (germline): MGHDK, SYGVNS. This CDR3 has 16 residues. The V gene end was trimmed by 4 bases and the J gene end by 0 bases; junction bases not matched to a gene: 8.

This clone appeared a few times. The rearrangement joins TRBV10-2 to TRBJ2-2; D unresolved. This CDR3 spans 19 amino acids. CDR1 is WSHSY and CDR2 is SAAADI in the germline V gene. Trimming left V 6 bases short and J 6 bases short, with 29 bases between. As DNA, the CDR3 is TGCGCCAGCAGAGAAGGGATACAAAGAACTTTAGTTGTCGCCGGGGAGCTGTTTTTT. It codes for CASREGIQRTLVVAGELFF.

This sequence joins TRBV6-1 and TRBJ2-7; D is uncertain. V was pared by 3 bases and J by 5 bases, with 5 bases between. The CDR3 covers 11 residues. Germline CDR1 and CDR2: MNHNS and SASEGT. Here the CDR3 reads CASSDSNEQYF. CDR3 sequence (DNA): TGTGCCAGCAGTGACTCTAACGAGCAGTACTTC.

A word on this clone: The same CDR3 can be traced to other DNA sequences in this sample. The V gene is TRBV7-8, the J gene TRBJ2-5; D possibly corresponds to TRBD2 (6 bases). The CDR3 has 12 residues. CDR1 and CDR2 from the germline V gene are SGHVS and FQNEAQ. Between the trimmed V and J ends, which lost 6 bases and 5 bases, there was a span of 10 bases. The CDR3 loop is CASRLALETQYF. The CDR3 coding sequence is TGTGCCAGCAGGCTAGCGCTGGAGACCCAGTACTTC.

This clone was counted a few times. CDR3 in amino acids: CSVRGFAGSSYEQYF. The CDR3 DNA reads as TGCAGCGTTAGGGGTTTCGCAGGGTCCTCCTACGAGCAGTACTTC. The chain combines TRBV29-1 with TRBJ2-7; D might be TRBD1 (5 bases). V was shortened by 5 bases and J by 0 bases, with 17 bases between the two germline ends. The CDR3 contains 15 residues. Germline CDR1 reads SQVTM; CDR2 reads ANQGSEA.

The chain joins TRBV4-1 to TRBJ2-4; D ambiguous. The CDR3 length is 15 residues. The ends were cut back, 5 bases at V and 0 bases at J, with 11 bases in the middle. Per germline, CDR1 MGHRA and CDR2 YSYEKL. Here the CDR3 DNA reads TGCGCCAGCAGCAGGTCCCCTTTAGCCAAAAACATTCAGTACTTC. Its translation is CASSRSPLAKNIQYF.

The sample holds a few counts of this clone. This chain uses TRBV5-1 with TRBJ1-2; D is undetermined. V gave up 0 bases and J gave up 4 bases, with 10 bases separating them. Per germline, CDR1 SGHRS and CDR2 YFSETQ. The CDR3 length is 14 residues. The CDR3 nucleotides read TGCGCCAGCAGCTTGGAATCTAATGGCTATGGCTACACCTTC. Translation gives CASSLESNGYGYTF.

The chain has TRBV4-3 and TRBJ2-1, with a possible D match to TRBD1 (5 bases). The CDR3 extends over 14 amino acids. Germline CDR1 LGHNA, CDR2 YSLEER. Trimming removed 0 bases at V and 10 bases at J, with 13 bases between. CDR3 region: CASSQDQGVGEQFF. Written as DNA, the CDR3 is TGCGCCAGCAGCCAAGATCAAGGGGTAGGAGAGCAGTTCTTC.

This chain links TRBV5-1 with TRBJ1-1; the D is unclear. Per germline, CDR1 SGHRS and CDR2 YFSETQ. The V and J ends lost 4 bases and 2 bases respectively, with 15 bases between them. CDR3 length: 15 residues. CDR3 sequence reads: CASSPAGGINTEAFF. DNA of the CDR3: TGCGCCAGCAGCCCGGCGGGAGGGATAAACACTGAAGCTTTCTTT.

This clone was seen just once. V is TRBV6-1 and J is TRBJ2-7, with a weak D call TRBD1 (5 bases). CDR3 length equals 13 residues. V was clipped by 3 bases and J by 2 bases, with 8 bases between them. CDR1 and CDR2 from the germline V gene are MNHNS and SASEGT. For the CDR3, the DNA is TGTGCCAGCAGTGATGACAGAGCCTACGAGCAGTACTTC. This encodes CASSDDRAYEQYF.

The chain combines TRBV7-9 with TRBJ2-7, with TRBD1 as a possible D gene (7 bases). Germline V gene sequence: CDR1 SEHNR, CDR2 FQNEAQ (reference sequence). The V end lost 5 bases, the J end lost 4 bases, and 15 bases lay between the germline ends. The CDR3 runs to 14 residues. As DNA, the CDR3 is TGTGCCAGCAGCGGAGGGGGCAGCCTTTACGAGCAGTACTTC. Protein: CASSGGGSLYEQYF.